There are many counts of the clone carrying this TCR beta chain. This sample was included in a study of low-dose radiotherapy and immunotherapy resistance in tumors. In the study overall: At a dose of 200 mg/m2, intravenous cyclophosphamide was given every two weeks, one day before radiation and immunotherapy. Gene-specific TRAV and TRBV primers were used for first-strand cDNA, covering alpha and beta chains.

TCR amplification used 15 to 20 PCR cycles, a constant-region primer and a V-primer adapter. TCRdb independently ran MiXCR on the reads; one entry per CDR3 protein. There are about 50,000 distinct CDR3 sequences in the sample; 10% to 15% occur only once, and approximately 6% lies in the top ten. Germline values: CDR1 SGHTA, CDR2 FQGTGA. The CDR3 runs to 13 residues. V was shortened by 2 bases and J by 4 bases, with 8 bases between the two germline ends. Documented time point: before trial treatment. This sequence was found in a female donor with ovarian cancer. The starting material was PBMCs, obtained before treatment. The gene calls are TRBV7-3 and TRBJ1-1, with D uncertain. CDR3 nucleotide sequence: TGTGCCAGCAGCTTACAGGAGGGCACTGAAGCTTTCTTT. It is translated as CASSLQEGTEAFF.